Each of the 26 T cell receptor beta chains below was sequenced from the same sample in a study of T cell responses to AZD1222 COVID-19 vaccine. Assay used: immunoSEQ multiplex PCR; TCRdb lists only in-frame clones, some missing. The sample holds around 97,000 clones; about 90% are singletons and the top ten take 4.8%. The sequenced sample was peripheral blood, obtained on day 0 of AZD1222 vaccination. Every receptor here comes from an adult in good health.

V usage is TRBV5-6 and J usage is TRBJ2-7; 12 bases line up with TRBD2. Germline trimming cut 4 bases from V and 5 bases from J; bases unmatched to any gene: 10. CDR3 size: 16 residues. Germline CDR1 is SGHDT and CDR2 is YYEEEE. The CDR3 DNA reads TGTGCCAGCAGCCCCACCGGGACTAGCGGGTGGAACGAGCAGTACTTC. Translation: CASSPTGTSGWNEQYF.

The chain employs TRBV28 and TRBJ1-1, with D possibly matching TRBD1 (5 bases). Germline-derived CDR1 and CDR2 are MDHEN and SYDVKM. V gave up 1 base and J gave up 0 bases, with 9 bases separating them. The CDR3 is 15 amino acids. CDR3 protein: CASSLFSRVNTEAFF. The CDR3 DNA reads TGTGCCAGCAGTTTATTCTCCAGGGTGAACACTGAAGCTTTCTTT. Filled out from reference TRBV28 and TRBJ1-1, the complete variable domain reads DVKVTQSSRYLVKRTGEKVFLECVQDMDHENMFWYRQDPGLGLRLIYFSYDVKMKEKGDIPEGYSVSREKKERFSLILESASTNQTSMYLCASSLFSRVNTEAFFGQGTRLTVV.

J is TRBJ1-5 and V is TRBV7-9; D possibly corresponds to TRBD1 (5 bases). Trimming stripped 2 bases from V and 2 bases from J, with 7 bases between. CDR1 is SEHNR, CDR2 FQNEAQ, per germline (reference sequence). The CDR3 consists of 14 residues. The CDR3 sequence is CASSLSGGNQPQHF. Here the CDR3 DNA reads TGTGCCAGCAGCTTATCGGGGGGCAATCAGCCCCAGCATTTT.

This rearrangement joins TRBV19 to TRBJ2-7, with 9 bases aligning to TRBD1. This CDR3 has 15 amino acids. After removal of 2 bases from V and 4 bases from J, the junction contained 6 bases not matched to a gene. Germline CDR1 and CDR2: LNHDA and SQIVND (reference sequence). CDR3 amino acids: CASSITGTGPYEQYF. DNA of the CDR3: TGTGCCAGTAGTATAACCGGGACAGGGCCTTACGAGCAGTACTTC.

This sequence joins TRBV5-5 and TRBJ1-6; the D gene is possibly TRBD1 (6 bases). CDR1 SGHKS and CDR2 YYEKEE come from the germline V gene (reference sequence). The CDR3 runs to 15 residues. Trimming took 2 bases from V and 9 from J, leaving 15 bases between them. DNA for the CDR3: TGTGCCAGCAGCTTATCAGGGGCCGAGGGTTCACCCCTCCACTTT. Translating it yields CASSLSGAEGSPLHF. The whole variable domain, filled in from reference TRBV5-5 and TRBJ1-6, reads DAGVTQSPTHLIKTRGQQVTLRCSPISGHKSVSWYQQVLGQGPQFIFQYYEKEERGRGNFPDRFSARQFPNYSSELNVNALLLGDSALYLCASSLSGAEGSPLHFGNGTRLTVT.

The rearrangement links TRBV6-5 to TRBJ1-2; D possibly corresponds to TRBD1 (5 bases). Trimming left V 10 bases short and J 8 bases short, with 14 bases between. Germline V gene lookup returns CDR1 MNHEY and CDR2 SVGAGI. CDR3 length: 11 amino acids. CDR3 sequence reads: CATTGGKGYTF. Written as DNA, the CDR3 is TGTGCCACCACAGGTGGGAAGGGCTACACCTTC.

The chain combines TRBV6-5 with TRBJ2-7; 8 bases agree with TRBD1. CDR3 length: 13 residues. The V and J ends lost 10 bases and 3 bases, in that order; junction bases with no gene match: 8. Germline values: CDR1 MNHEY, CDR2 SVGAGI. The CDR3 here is CATQGTGRYEQYF. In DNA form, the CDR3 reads TGTGCCACCCAGGGGACAGGACGCTACGAGCAGTACTTC.

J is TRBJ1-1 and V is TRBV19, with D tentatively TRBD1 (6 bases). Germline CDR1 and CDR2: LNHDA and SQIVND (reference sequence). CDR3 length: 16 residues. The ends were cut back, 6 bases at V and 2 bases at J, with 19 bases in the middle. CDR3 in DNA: TGTGCCAGTAGGGACCAAGACAAGGACAGAAACACTGAAGCTTTCTTT. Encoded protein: CASRDQDKDRNTEAFF.

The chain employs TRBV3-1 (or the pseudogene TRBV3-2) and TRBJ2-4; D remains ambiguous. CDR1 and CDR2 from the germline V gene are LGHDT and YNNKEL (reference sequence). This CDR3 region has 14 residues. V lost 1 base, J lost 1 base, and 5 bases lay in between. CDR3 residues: CASSQGAAKNIQYF. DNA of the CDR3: TGTGCCAGCAGCCAAGGGGCCGCCAAAAACATTCAGTACTTC.

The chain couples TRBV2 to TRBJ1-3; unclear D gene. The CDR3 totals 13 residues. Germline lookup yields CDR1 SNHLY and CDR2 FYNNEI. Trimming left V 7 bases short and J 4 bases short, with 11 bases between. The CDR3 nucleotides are TGTGCCAGCAATAGGGTTACGGGAAACACCATATATTTT. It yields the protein CASNRVTGNTIYF.

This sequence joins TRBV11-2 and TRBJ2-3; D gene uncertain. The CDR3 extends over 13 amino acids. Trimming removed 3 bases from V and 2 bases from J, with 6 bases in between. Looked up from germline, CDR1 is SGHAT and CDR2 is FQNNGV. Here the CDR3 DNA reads TGTGCCAGCAGCTTCGGAAACACAGATACGCAGTATTTT. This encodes CASSFGNTDTQYF.

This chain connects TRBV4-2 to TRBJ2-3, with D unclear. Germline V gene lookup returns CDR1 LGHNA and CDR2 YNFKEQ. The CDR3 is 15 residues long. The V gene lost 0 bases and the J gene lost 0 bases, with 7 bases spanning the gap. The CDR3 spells CASSQETSSTDTQYF. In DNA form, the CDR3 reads TGTGCCAGCAGCCAAGAGACATCTAGCACAGATACGCAGTATTTT.

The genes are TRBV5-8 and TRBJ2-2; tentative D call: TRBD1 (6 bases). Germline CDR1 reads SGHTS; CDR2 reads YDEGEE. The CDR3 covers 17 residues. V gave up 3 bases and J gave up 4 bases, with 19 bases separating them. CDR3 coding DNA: TGTGCCAGCAGCTCTGTAGGACAGTCAGGCTTCACCGGGGAGCTGTTTTTT. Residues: CASSSVGQSGFTGELFF.

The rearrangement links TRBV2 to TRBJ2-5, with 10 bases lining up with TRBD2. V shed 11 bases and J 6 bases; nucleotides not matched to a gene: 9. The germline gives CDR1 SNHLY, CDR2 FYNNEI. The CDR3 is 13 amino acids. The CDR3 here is CAGLLAGLKTQYF. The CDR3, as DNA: TGTGCCGGATTACTAGCGGGGTTGAAGACCCAGTACTTC.

The chain's CDR3 is CASSQETNYEQYF. The CDR3 region has the DNA TGTGCCAGCAGCCAAGAAACCAACTACGAGCAGTACTTC. V is TRBV4-2 and J is TRBJ2-7; D is undetermined. CDR1 and CDR2 (germline): LGHNA, YNFKEQ. The V end lost 0 bases, the J end lost 3 bases, and 6 bases lay between the germline ends. This CDR3 has 13 amino acids.

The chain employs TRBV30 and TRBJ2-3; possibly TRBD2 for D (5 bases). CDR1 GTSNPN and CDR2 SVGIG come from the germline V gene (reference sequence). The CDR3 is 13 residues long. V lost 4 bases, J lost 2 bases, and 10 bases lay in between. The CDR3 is CAWTTGSTDTQYF. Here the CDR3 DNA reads TGTGCCTGGACGACGGGGTCCACAGATACGCAGTATTTT.

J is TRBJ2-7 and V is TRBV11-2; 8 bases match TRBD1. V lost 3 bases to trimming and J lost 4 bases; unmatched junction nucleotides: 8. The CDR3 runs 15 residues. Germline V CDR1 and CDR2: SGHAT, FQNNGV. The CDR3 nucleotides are TGTGCCAGCAGCTTTTTACAGGGGGTCCCGTACGAGCAGTACTTC. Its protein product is CASSFLQGVPYEQYF.

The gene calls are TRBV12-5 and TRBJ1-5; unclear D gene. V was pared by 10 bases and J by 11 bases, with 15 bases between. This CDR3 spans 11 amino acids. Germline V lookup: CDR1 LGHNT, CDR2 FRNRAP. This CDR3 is CATHGPKAQHF. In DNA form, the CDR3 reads TGTGCTACACACGGACCAAAGGCCCAGCATTTT.

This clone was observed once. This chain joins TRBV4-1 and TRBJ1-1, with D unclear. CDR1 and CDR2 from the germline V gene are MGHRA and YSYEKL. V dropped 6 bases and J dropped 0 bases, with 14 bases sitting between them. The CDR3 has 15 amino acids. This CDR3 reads CASRAPGYMNTEAFF. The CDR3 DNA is TGCGCCAGCAGGGCCCCGGGATATATGAACACTGAAGCTTTCTTT.

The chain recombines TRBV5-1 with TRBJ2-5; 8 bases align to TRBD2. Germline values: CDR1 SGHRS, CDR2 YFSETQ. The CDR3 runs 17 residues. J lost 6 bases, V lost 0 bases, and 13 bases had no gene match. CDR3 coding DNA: TGCGCCAGCAGCTTGGCCCGAGCGGGGGTTTCGATCCAGACCCAGTACTTC. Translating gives CASSLARAGVSIQTQYF.

The CDR3 protein is CASSIDPTEAFF. CDR3 in DNA: TGTGCCAGTAGTATAGATCCCACTGAAGCTTTCTTT. The rearrangement uses TRBV19 and TRBJ1-1; D remains unclear. The germline V gene has CDR1 LNHDA and CDR2 SQIVND (reference sequence). The length of the CDR3 is 12 residues. V shed 0 bases and J shed 4 bases, with 3 bases lying between them.

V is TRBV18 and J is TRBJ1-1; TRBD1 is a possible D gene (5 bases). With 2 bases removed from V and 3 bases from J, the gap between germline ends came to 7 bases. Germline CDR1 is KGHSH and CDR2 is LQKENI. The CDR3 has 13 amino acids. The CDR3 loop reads CASSPSRDTEAFF. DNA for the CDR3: TGTGCCAGCTCACCAAGCAGGGACACTGAAGCTTTCTTT. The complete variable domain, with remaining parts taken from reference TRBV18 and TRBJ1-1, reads NAGVMQNPRHLVRRRGQEARLRCSPMKGHSHVYWYRQLPEEGLKFMVYLQKENIIDESGMPKERFSAEFPKEGPSILRIQQVVRGDSAAYFCASSPSRDTEAFFGQGTRLTVV.

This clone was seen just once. CDR3 protein: CASSQGGPTGTISGYTF. The DNA of the CDR3 is TGCGCCAGCAGCCAAGGGGGTCCGACAGGAACTATCAGTGGCTACACCTTC. This chain links TRBV4-1 with TRBJ1-2; D may be TRBD1 (6 bases). Per germline, CDR1 MGHRA and CDR2 YSYEKL. Deletions cut 1 base from V and 7 bases from J, with 22 bases between. The CDR3 is 17 amino acids.

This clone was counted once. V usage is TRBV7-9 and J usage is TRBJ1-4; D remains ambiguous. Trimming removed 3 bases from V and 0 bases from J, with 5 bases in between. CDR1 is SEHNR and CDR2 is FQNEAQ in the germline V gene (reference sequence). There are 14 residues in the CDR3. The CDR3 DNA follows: TGTGCCAGCAGCTTCGATGCAACTAATGAAAAACTGTTTTTT. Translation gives CASSFDATNEKLFF.

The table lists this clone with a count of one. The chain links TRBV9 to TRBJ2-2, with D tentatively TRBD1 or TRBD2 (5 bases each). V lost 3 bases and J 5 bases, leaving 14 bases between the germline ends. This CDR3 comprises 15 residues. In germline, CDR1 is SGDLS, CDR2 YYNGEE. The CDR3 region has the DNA TGTGCCAGCAGCGCAAACCCGGGGACGACCGGGGAGCTGTTTTTT. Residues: CASSANPGTTGELFF.

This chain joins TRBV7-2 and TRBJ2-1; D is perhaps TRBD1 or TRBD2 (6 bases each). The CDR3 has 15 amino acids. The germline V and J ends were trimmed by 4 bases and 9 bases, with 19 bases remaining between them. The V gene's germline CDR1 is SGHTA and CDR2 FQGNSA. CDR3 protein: CASSSRRGASGEQFF. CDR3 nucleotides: TGTGCCAGCAGCTCTAGGAGGGGGGCCTCTGGTGAGCAGTTCTTC.